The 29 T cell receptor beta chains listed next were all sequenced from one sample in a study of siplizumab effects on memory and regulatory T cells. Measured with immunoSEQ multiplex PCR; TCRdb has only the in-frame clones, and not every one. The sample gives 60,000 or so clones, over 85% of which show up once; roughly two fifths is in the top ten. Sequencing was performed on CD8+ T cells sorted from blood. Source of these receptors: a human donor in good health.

CDR3 nucleotides: TGTGCCAGCAGTTCTGGGACTAGAAATTACAATGAGCAGTTCTTC. Residues: CASSSGTRNYNEQFF. The V call is TRBV27, the J call TRBJ2-1; the match to TRBD2 covers 8 bases. Germline assignment: CDR1 MNHEY and CDR2 SMNVEV (reference sequence). V trimming: 4 bases; J trimming: 4 bases; junction bases outside the gene matches: 6. This CDR3 contains 15 residues.

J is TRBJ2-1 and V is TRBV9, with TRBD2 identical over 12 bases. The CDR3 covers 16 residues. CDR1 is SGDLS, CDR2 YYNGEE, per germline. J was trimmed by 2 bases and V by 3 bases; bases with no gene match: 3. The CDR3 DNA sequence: TGTGCCAGCAGCGGAGGACTAGCGGGGACCTACAATGAGCAGTTCTTC. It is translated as CASSGGLAGTYNEQFF.

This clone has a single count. CDR3 coding DNA: TGTGCCAGCAGTTCTAGTTCTAATGAGCAGTTCTTC. This translates into CASSSSSNEQFF. The chain links TRBV27 to TRBJ2-1; the D is unclear. Germline V gives CDR1 MNHEY, CDR2 SMNVEV (reference sequence). The CDR3 sequence is 12 residues long. Trimming removed 4 bases at V and 7 bases at J, with 8 bases between.

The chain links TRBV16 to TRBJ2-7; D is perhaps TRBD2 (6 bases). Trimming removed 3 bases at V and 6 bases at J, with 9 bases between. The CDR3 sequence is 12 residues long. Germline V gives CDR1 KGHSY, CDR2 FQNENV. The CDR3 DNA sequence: TGTGCCAGCAGCCAGGGGGGTGGCGAGCAGTACTTC. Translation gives CASSQGGGEQYF.

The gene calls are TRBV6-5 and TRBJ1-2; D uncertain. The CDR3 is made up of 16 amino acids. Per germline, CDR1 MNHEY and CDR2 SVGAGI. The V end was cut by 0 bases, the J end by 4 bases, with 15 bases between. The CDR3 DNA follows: TGTGCCAGCAGTTACTCCCCGCGCGGATTGTCCTATGGCTACACCTTC. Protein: CASSYSPRGLSYGYTF.

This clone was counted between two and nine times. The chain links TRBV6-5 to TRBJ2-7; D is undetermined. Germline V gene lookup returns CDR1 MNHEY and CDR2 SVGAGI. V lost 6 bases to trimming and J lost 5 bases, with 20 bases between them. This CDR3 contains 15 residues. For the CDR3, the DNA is TGTGCCAGCAGCCTAATGGGATCACCCCCAAACGAGCAGTACTTC. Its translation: CASSLMGSPPNEQYF.

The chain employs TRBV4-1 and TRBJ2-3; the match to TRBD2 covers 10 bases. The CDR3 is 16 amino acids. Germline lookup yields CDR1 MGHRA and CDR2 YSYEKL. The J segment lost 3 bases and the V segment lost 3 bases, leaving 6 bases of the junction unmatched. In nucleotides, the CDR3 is TGCGCCAGCAGCCAGAGTGGACTAGCGGTGACAGATACGCAGTATTTT. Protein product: CASSQSGLAVTDTQYF.

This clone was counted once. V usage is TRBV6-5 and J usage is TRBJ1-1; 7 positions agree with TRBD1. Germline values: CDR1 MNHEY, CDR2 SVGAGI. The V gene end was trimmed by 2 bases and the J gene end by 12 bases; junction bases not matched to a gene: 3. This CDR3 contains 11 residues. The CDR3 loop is CASSYGDRTFF. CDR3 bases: TGTGCCAGCAGTTACGGGGACAGAACTTTCTTT.

CDR3 residues: CSVRDIAYEQYF. CDR3 nucleotides: TGCAGCGTTAGGGACATCGCCTACGAGCAGTACTTC. The J gene is TRBJ2-7, the V gene TRBV29-1; perhaps TRBD1 as D (6 bases). The CDR3 is 12 amino acids. Trimming shortened V by 5 bases and J by 2 bases, and 10 bases separated the two germline ends. Germline V gene data show CDR1 as SQVTM and CDR2 as ANQGSEA.

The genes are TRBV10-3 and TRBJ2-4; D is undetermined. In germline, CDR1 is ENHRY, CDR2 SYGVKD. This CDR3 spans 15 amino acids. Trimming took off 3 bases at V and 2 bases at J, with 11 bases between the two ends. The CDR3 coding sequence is TGTGCCATCAGTGAAGCCCCGGAATCCAAAAACATTCAGTACTTC. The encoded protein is CAISEAPESKNIQYF.

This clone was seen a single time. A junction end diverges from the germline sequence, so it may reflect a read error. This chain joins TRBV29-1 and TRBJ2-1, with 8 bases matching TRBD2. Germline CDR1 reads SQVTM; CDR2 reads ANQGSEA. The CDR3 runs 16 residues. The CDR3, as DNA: TGCAGCGTTCAAGAGACTAGCGAGACCTCCTACAATGAGCAGTTCTTC. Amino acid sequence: CSVQETSETSYNEQFF.

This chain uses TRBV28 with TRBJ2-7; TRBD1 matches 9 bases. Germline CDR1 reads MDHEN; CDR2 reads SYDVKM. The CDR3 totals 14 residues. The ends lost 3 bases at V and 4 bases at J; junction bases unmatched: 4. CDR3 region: CASSFAQGAYEQYF. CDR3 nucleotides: TGTGCCAGCAGTTTCGCACAGGGGGCGTACGAGCAGTACTTC.

CDR3 in amino acids: CASLSSGLTRNEQFF. Written as DNA, the CDR3 is TGTGCCAGCCTCTCCTCCGGACTAACGAGAAATGAGCAGTTCTTC. The chain carries TRBV27 and TRBJ2-1, with D maybe TRBD2 (6 bases). Germline V gene lookup returns CDR1 MNHEY and CDR2 SMNVEV (reference sequence). Trimming pared 8 bases from V and 7 bases from J, leaving 21 bases between. There are 15 residues in the CDR3.

The CDR3 DNA is TGTGCCAGCAGTGACTCGAGTCGCAACACTGAAGCTTTCTTT. This sequence encodes CASSDSSRNTEAFF. The chain couples TRBV6-4 to TRBJ1-1; D remains unclear. The germline V gene has CDR1 MRHNA and CDR2 SNTAGT. Trimming shortened V by 0 bases and J by 2 bases, and 7 bases separated the two germline ends. The CDR3 has 14 amino acids.

The CDR3 is CASSPGPSYGYTF. As DNA, the CDR3 is TGCGCCAGCAGCCCAGGACCGAGTTATGGCTACACCTTC. The chain combines TRBV5-1 with TRBJ1-2; D gene uncertain. The CDR3 has 13 residues. In germline, CDR1 is SGHRS, CDR2 YFSETQ. V was cut by 4 bases and J by 5 bases, with 12 bases left in between.

CDR3 protein: CASSEGDTSYEQYF. In nucleotides, the CDR3 is TGTGCCAGCAGTGAAGGGGACACCTCCTACGAGCAGTACTTC. The V and J genes are TRBV2 and TRBJ2-7; D may be TRBD1 (6 bases). Germline-derived CDR1 and CDR2 are SNHLY and FYNNEI. V was shortened by 1 base and J by 0 bases, with 7 bases between the two germline ends. The CDR3 contains 14 residues.

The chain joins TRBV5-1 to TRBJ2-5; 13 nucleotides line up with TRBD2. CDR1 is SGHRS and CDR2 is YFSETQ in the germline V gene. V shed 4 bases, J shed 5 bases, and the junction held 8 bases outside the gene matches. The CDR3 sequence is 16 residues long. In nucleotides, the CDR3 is TGCGCCAGCAGCCCCGGACTAGCGGGAGAGTGGGAGACCCAGTACTTC. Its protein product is CASSPGLAGEWETQYF.

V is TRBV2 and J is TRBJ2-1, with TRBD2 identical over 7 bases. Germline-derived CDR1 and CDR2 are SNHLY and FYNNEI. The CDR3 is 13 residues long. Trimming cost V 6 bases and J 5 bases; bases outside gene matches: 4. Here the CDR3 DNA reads TGTGCCAGCAGCGGACTAGAAGACAATGAGCAGTTCTTC. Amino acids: CASSGLEDNEQFF.

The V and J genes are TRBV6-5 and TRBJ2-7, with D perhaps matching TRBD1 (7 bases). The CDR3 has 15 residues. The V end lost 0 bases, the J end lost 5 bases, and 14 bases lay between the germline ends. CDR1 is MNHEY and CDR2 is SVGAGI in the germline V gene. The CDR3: CASSYSPGGINEQYF. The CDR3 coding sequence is TGTGCCAGCAGTTACTCTCCAGGGGGGATAAACGAGCAGTACTTC.

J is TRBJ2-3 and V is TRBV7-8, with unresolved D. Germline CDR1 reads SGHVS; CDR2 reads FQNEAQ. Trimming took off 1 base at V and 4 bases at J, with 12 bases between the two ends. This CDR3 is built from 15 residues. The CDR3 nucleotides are TGTGCCAGCAGCTTAGAATTAGCAATGGCAGATACGCAGTATTTT. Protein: CASSLELAMADTQYF.

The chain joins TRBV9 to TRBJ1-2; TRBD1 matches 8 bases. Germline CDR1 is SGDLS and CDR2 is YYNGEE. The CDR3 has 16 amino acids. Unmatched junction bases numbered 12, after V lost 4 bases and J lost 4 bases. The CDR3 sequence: CASSSQGQGGFYGYTF. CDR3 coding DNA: TGTGCCAGCAGCTCACAAGGACAGGGTGGGTTCTATGGCTACACCTTC.

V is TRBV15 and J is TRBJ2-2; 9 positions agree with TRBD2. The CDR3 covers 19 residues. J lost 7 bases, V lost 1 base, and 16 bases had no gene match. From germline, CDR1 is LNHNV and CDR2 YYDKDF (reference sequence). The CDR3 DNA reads TGTGCCACCAGCAGAGTAATGCAATTGGCTAGCGGGAAGGGCGGGGAGCTGTTTTTT. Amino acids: CATSRVMQLASGKGGELFF.

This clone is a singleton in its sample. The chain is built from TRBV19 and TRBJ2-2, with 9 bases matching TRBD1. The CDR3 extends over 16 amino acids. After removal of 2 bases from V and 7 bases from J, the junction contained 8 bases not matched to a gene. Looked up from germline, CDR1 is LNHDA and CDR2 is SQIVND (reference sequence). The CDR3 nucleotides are TGTGCCAGTAGTATATTGTCAGGGGGACAGGGCGGGGAGCTGTTTTTT. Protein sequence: CASSILSGGQGGELFF.

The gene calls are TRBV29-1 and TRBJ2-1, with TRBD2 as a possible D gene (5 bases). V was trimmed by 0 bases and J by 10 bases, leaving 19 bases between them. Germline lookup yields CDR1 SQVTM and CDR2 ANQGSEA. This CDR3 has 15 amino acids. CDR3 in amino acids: CSVEDRSGAAAEQFF. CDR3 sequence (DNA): TGCAGCGTTGAAGATCGGAGCGGCGCCGCGGCAGAGCAGTTCTTC.

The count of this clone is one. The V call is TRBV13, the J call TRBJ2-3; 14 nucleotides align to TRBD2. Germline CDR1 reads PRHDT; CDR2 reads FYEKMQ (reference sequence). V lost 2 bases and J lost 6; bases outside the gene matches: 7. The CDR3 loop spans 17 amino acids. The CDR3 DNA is TGTGCCAGCAGCTTACACCTGACTAGCGGGAGGGGGGATACGCAGTATTTT. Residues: CASSLHLTSGRGDTQYF.

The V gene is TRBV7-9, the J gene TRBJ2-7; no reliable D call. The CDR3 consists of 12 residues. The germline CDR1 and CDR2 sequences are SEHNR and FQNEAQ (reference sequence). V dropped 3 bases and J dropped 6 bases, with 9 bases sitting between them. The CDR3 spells CASSFTISEQYF. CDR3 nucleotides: TGTGCCAGCAGCTTTACAATTTCCGAGCAGTACTTC.

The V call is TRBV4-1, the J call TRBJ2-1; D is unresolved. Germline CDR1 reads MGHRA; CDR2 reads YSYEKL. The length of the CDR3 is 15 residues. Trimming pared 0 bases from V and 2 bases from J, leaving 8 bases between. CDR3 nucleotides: TGCGCCAGCAGCCAAGATCACCTGCCCTACAATGAGCAGTTCTTC. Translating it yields CASSQDHLPYNEQFF.

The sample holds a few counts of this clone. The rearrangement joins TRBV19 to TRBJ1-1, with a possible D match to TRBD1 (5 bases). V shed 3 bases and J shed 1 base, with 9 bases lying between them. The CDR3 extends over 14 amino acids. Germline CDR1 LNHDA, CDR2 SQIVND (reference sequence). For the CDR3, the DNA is TGTGCCAGTAGTATGTGGGGCTCGAACACTGAAGCTTTCTTT. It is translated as CASSMWGSNTEAFF.

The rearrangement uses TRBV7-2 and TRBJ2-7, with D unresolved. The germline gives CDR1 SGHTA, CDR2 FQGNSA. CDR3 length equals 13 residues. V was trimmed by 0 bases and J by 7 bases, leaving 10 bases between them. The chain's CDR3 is CASSLAAHWEQYF. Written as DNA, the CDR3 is TGTGCCAGCAGCTTAGCCGCCCACTGGGAGCAGTACTTC.